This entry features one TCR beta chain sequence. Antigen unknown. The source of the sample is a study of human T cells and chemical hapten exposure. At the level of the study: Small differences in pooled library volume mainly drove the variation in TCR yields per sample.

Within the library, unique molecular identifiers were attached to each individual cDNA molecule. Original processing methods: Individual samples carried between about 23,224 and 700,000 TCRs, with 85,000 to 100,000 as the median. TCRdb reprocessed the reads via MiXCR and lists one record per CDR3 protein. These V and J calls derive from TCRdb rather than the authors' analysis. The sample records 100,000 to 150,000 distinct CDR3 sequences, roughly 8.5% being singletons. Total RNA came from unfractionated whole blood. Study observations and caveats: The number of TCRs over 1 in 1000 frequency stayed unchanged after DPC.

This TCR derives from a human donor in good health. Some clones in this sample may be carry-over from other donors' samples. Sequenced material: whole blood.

The CDR3 is CASSSGGRESYNEQFF. The CDR3, as DNA: TGTGCCAGCAGTTCAGGGGGGCGGGAGAGTTACAATGAGCAGTTCTTC. This chain connects TRBV27 to TRBJ2-1, with D perhaps being TRBD1 or TRBD2 (7 bases each). Trimming stripped 4 bases from V and 4 bases from J, with 17 bases between. The V gene's germline CDR1 is MNHEY and CDR2 SMNVEV (reference sequence). CDR3 length: 16 residues.